These T cell receptor beta chains were read from a single sample in a study of post-analysis software for immune sequencing data. TCRdb reprocessed the PCR reads via MiXCR and lists one record per CDR3 protein. The sample includes about 260,000 distinct CDR3 sequences, 36% of them seen just once. The sequenced material came from blood. These receptors were taken from a girl aged 5-17 years with multiple sclerosis. Each CDR3 is given with its conserved first and last residue. D genes are given only for firm matches. Clone sizes are given selectively: once, few, many, or a class where the clone is expanded.

j_gene	v_gene	abundance	d_gene	CDR3aa	CDR3nt
TRBJ1-1	TRBV6-5	many	-	CASSPTAPTEAFF	TGTGCCAGCAGCCCGACAGCCCCAACTGAAGCTTTCTTT
TRBJ2-3	TRBV6-6	-	-	CASSSTRGVGTDTQYF	TGTGCCAGCAGTTCGACCCGCGGGGTTGGAACAGATACGCAGTATTTT
TRBJ2-3	TRBV11-1	-	-	CTSSAWSDTQYF	TGTACCAGCAGCGCGTGGTCGGATACGCAGTATTTT
TRBJ1-1	TRBV12-3/TRBV12-4	-	-	CASLKPDGSEAFF	TGTGCCAGCCTGAAACCCGACGGTAGTGAAGCTTTCTTT
TRBJ1-1	TRBV29-1	many	-	CSSRRGKNTEAFF	TGCAGCTCCCGCCGGGGAAAGAACACTGAAGCTTTCTTT
TRBJ2-6	TRBV2	many	-	CASSGQQLSGANVLTF	TGTGCCAGCAGTGGGCAGCAGCTTTCTGGGGCCAACGTCCTGACTTTC
TRBJ1-1	TRBV4-1	many	TRBD1	CASSRQTGQLNTEAFF	TGCGCCAGCAGCCGCCAGACGGGACAGCTGAACACTGAAGCTTTCTTT
TRBJ2-4	TRBV5-1	-	TRBD2	CASSWGTSGLAKNIQYF	TGCGCCAGCAGCTGGGGAACTAGCGGGCTAGCCAAAAACATTCAGTACTTC
TRBJ2-5	TRBV7-2	-	-	CASSRDPDGLETQYF	TGTGCCAGCAGCCGCGACCCGGATGGATTGGAGACCCAGTACTTC
TRBJ2-5	TRBV6-6	many	-	CASSFSIDTIQTQYF	TGTGCCAGCAGTTTTTCTATCGACACGATACAGACCCAGTACTTC